The entry below describes one T cell receptor (beta chain). The data derive from a study of shared clonotypes between healthy human individuals. Germline CDR1 reads MNHEY; CDR2 reads SMNVEV (reference sequence). V dropped 6 bases and J dropped 6 bases, with 14 bases sitting between them. This CDR3 is 14 amino acids long. The assay was immunoSEQ multiplex PCR, and TCRdb's table has in-frame clones only and misses some. Among about 2.3 million clones listed, approximately 95% were seen once. Sequencing was done on a sample of naive CD4+ T cells from PBMCs. As for subset: CD45RA+ positively selected. The V and J genes are TRBV27 and TRBJ1-4, with D perhaps TRBD1 (6 bases). This clonotype was sampled from a young man in good health. Some clones in this sample may be carry-over from other donors' samples. The CDR3 DNA follows: TGTGCCAGCAGCCCTACAGGGACTTATGAAAAACTGTTTTTT. As protein: CASSPTGTYEKLFF.